This TCR beta chain was retrieved from a study of technical replicates of blood from a few donors. Method: immunoSEQ multiplex PCR; TCRdb's copy keeps in-frame clones and lacks some. The sample holds tens of thousands of clones, approximately 94% seen once. This clone showed up just once. Material: T cells isolated from PBMCs. This TCR was recovered from a human donor in good health.

The chain's CDR3 is CASSYGTGFTYEQYF. CDR3 sequence (DNA): TGTGCCAGTAGTTACGGGACAGGGTTTACCTACGAGCAGTACTTC. The V call is TRBV19, the J call TRBJ2-7, with TRBD1 identical over 9 bases. The CDR3 totals 15 residues. J was trimmed by 2 bases and V by 5 bases; bases with no gene match: 7. Germline-derived CDR1 and CDR2 are LNHDA and SQIVND (reference sequence).